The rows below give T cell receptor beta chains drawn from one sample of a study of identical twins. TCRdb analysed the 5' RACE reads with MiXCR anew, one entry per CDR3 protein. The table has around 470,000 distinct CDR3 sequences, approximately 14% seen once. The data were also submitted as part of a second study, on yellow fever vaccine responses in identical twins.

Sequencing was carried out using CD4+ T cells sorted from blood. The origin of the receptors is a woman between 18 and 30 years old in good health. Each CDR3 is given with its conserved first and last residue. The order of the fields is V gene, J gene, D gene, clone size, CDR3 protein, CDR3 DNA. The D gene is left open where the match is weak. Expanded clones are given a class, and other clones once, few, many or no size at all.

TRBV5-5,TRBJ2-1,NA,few,CASSSLTGSRGYNEQFF,TGTGCCAGCAGCTCCCTGACGGGCTCCCGAGGTTACAATGAGCAGTTCTTC
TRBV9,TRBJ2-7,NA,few,CASSVGDGKRLGYEQYF,TGTGCCAGCAGCGTTGGGGACGGGAAACGACTAGGGTACGAGCAGTACTTC
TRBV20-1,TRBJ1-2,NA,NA,CSALGGGSGYGYTF,TGCAGTGCTCTCGGAGGGGGTTCGGGCTATGGCTACACCTTC
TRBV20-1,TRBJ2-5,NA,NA,CSAVPGVGETQYF,TGCAGTGCCGTCCCGGGGGTTGGGGAGACCCAGTACTTC
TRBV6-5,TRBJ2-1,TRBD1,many,CASSETGMQFF,TGTGCCAGCAGTGAGACAGGGATGCAGTTCTTC
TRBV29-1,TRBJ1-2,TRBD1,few,CSVGRDRGYGYTF,TGCAGCGTTGGGAGGGACAGGGGATATGGCTACACCTTC
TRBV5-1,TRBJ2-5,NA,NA,CASSLQTQETQYF,TGCGCCAGCAGCTTGCAGACACAAGAGACCCAGTACTTC
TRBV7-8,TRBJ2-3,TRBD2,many,CASSLRTSVADTQYF,TGTGCCAGCAGCCTTAGGACTAGCGTGGCAGATACGCAGTATTTT
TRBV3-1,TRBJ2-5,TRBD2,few,CASSQISGVGPQETQYF,TGTGCCAGCAGCCAAATTAGCGGGGTCGGACCACAAGAGACCCAGTACTTC
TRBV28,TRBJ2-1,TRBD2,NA,CASTPGLATNEQFF,TGTGCCAGCACCCCGGGACTAGCGACCAATGAGCAGTTCTTC
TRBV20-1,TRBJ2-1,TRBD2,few,CSSRSGRSNEQFF,TGCAGCTCGCGTAGCGGGAGATCAAATGAGCAGTTCTTC
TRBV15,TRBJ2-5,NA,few,CATSRWDRVETQYF,TGTGCCACCAGCAGATGGGACCGGGTAGAGACCCAGTACTTC
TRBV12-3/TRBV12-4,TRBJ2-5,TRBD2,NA,CASSFGGGAGAETQYF,TGTGCCAGCAGTTTTGGCGGGGGGGCCGGGGCCGAGACCCAGTACTTC
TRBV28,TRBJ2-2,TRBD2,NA,CASSWFGGGTGELFF,TGTGCCAGCAGTTGGTTCGGGGGGGGGACCGGGGAGCTGTTTTTT
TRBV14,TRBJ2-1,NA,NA,CASSRRLLLVASSYNEQFF,TGTGCCAGCAGCCGGAGGCTATTACTGGTGGCTAGCTCCTACAATGAGCAGTTCTTC
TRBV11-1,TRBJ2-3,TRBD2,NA,CASSFQGLAGGSTDTQYF,TGTGCCAGCAGCTTCCAGGGACTAGCGGGGGGGTCCACAGATACGCAGTATTTT
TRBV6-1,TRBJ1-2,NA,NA,CASRMVGGDYGYTF,TGTGCCAGCAGGATGGTGGGGGGGGACTATGGCTACACCTTC
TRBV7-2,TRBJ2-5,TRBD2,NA,CASSPRTSETQYF,TGTGCCAGCAGCCCACGGACTAGTGAGACCCAGTACTTC
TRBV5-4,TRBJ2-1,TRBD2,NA,CASSSTSAKYNEQFF,TGTGCCAGCAGCTCGACTAGCGCGAAATACAATGAGCAGTTCTTC
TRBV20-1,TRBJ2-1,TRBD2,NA,CSAPGREGHTTSYNEQFF,TGCAGTGCCCCCGGGCGGGAGGGCCACACCACATCCTACAATGAGCAGTTCTTC
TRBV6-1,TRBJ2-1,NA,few,CASGSAPAYNEQFF,TGTGCCAGCGGCTCCGCCCCAGCATACAATGAGCAGTTCTTC
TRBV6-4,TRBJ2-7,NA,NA,CASSDSGLDYEQYF,TGTGCCAGCAGTGACTCAGGGCTGGACTACGAGCAGTACTTC
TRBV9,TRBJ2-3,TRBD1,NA,CASSPSNRGEKDTQYF,TGTGCCAGCAGCCCATCGAACAGGGGCGAGAAAGATACGCAGTATTTT
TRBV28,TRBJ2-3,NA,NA,CASSPGTPGHSDTQYF,TGTGCCAGCAGTCCAGGGACCCCGGGGCACTCAGATACGCAGTATTTT
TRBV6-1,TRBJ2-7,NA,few,CASSRPWTASYEQYF,TGTGCCAGCAGTCGTCCCTGGACGGCCTCCTACGAGCAGTACTTC
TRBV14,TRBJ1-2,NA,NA,CASSHSHTGAYGYTF,TGTGCCAGCAGCCATAGTCACACAGGAGCCTATGGCTACACCTTC
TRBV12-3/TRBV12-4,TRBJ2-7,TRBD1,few,CASSSTKGQGLLF,TGTGCCAGCAGTTCGACAAAAGGACAGGGGCTGCTGTTC
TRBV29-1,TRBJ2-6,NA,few,CSVRRDSSSGANVLTF,TGCAGCGTAAGACGAGACAGCTCCTCTGGGGCCAACGTCCTGACTTTC
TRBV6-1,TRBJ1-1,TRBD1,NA,CASRGGQGDTEAFF,TGTGCCAGCAGGGGGGGACAGGGAGACACTGAAGCTTTCTTT
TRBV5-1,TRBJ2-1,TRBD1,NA,CASSTTGGAGTYNEQFF,TGCGCCAGCAGCACAACAGGGGGCGCAGGGACCTACAATGAGCAGTTCTTC
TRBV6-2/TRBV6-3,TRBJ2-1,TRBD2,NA,CASSYRLAGGEQFF,TGTGCCAGCAGTTATAGACTAGCGGGAGGTGAGCAGTTCTTC
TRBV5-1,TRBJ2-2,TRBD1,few,CASSSDRGKVPYTGELFF,TGCGCCAGCAGTTCGGACAGGGGGAAAGTCCCCTACACCGGGGAGCTGTTTTTT
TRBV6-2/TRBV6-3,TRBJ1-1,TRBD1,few,CASSLDRFTEAFF,TGTGCCAGCAGTTTGGACAGGTTTACTGAAGCTTTCTTT
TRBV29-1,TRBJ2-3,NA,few,CSVEWSTDTQYF,TGCAGCGTTGAGTGGAGCACAGATACGCAGTATTTT
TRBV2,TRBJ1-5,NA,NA,CASSRAANQPQHF,TGTGCCAGCAGCCGGGCAGCCAATCAGCCCCAGCATTTT
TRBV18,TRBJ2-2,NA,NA,CASSPRATGANTGELFF,TGTGCCAGCTCACCACGCGCCACGGGGGCGAACACCGGGGAGCTGTTTTTT
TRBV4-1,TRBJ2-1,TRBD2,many,CASSQPSGRGEQFF,TGCGCCAGCAGCCAACCTAGCGGCCGGGGTGAGCAGTTCTTC
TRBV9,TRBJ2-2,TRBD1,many,CASSPYPGGDTGELFF,TGTGCCAGCAGCCCATACCCAGGGGGCGACACCGGGGAGCTGTTTTTT
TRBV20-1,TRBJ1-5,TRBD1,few,CSAPPGQGFFQPQHF,TGCAGTGCTCCTCCGGGACAGGGCTTCTTTCAGCCCCAGCATTTT
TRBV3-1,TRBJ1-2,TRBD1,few,CASSQTTGLANYGYTF,TGTGCCAGCAGCCAGACGACAGGGCTAGCTAACTATGGCTACACCTTC
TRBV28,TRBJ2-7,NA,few,CASSAAGTLNEQYF,TGTGCCAGCAGTGCCGCCGGGACACTTAACGAGCAGTACTTC
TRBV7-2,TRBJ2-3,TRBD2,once,CASSLDSGGTDTQYF,TGTGCCAGCAGCTTAGATAGCGGGGGCACAGATACGCAGTATTTT